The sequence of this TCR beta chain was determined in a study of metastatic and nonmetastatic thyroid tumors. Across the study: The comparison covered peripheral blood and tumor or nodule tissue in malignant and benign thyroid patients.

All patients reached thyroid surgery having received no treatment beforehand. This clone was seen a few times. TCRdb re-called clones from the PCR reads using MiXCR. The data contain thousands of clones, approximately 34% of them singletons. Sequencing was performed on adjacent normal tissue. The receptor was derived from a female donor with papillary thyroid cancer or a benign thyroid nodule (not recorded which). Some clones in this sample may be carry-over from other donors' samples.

The CDR3 sequence: CAISEWGQGIEQYF. CDR3 coding DNA: TGTGCCATCAGTGAGTGGGGACAGGGGATCGAGCAGTACTTC. The genes are TRBV10-3 and TRBJ2-7; 10 bases line up with TRBD1. The trim removed 1 base at V and 6 bases at J, leaving 3 bases unmatched. This CDR3 has 14 amino acids. Germline V gene sequence: CDR1 ENHRY, CDR2 SYGVKD.